This is a list of T cell receptor beta chains from one sample in a study of T cells after yellow fever vaccination. Via MiXCR, TCRdb re-called the 5' RACE reads, giving one row per CDR3 protein. Of roughly 310,000 distinct CDR3 sequences in the sample, about 3.5% were seen once. The sample was PBMCs, taken on the day of the yellow fever booster vaccination. The receptor set was obtained from a man aged 18 to 30 who received the YFV17D yellow fever vaccine. The CDR3 runs from the conserved cysteine through the conserved F or W. Each record gives: J gene, D gene, clone size, V gene, CDR3 DNA, CDR3 protein. The D gene is left open where the match is weak. The listing skips clone size in some rows; elsewhere it reads once, few, many or a size class.

TRBJ1-5 NA few TRBV5-8 TGTGCCAGCAGCTTGGGGACCGGGACCCATAATCAGCCCCAGCATTTT CASSLGTGTHNQPQHF
TRBJ2-1 NA many TRBV6-2/TRBV6-3 TGTGCCAGCAGTACAAAGGGTTATGGATCCTACAATGAGCAGTTCTTC CASSTKGYGSYNEQFF
TRBJ2-2 NA many TRBV11-2 TGTGCCAGCAGCCCCGCGCCGGGCCCCGGGGAGCTGTTTTTT CASSPAPGPGELFF
TRBJ1-5 NA few TRBV23-1 TGCGCCAGCACCCGCTTGAGAGACGGAGGCAATCAGCCCCAGCATTTT CASTRLRDGGNQPQHF
TRBJ1-1 NA many TRBV6-2/TRBV6-3 TGTGCCAGCGAGGGCACTGAAGCTTTCTTT CASEGTEAFF
TRBJ2-5 TRBD2 few TRBV7-3 TGTGCCAGCAGCTCCGGGACTAGCGGCCTCCAAGAGACCCAGTACTTC CASSSGTSGLQETQYF
TRBJ1-6 NA few TRBV6-2/TRBV6-3 TGTGCCAGCAGTTTACCCTCGGGTTCACCCCTCCACTTT CASSLPSGSPLHF
TRBJ1-2 NA many TRBV15 TGTGCCACCAGCAGAGCCGGCTTTAACTATGGCTACACCTTC CATSRAGFNYGYTF
TRBJ1-1 NA many TRBV6-2/TRBV6-3 TGTGCCAGCAGTTACTCAGGCCAGGTGAACACTGAAGCTTTCTTT CASSYSGQVNTEAFF
TRBJ1-6 NA NA TRBV4-1 TGCGCCAGCAGCCAACTACTGCAGGGAAGGGGTTCACCCCTCCACTTT CASSQLLQGRGSPLHF
TRBJ1-5 NA many TRBV18 TGTGCCAGCTCATCGAGCAGGGGAGGGGATAACAATCAGCCCCAGCATTTT CASSSSRGGDNNQPQHF
TRBJ2-1 NA few TRBV7-2 TGTGCCAGCAGCTTTTTAAGGGGGGGTTACAATGAGCAGTTCTTC CASSFLRGGYNEQFF
TRBJ1-1 NA many TRBV3-1 TGTGCCAGCAGCCACCGGACAGTCCTGAACACTGAAGCTTTCTTT CASSHRTVLNTEAFF
TRBJ1-5 NA NA TRBV3-1 TGTGCCAGCGGGTTGGGAGGGGCGAGTCAGCCCCAGCATTTT CASGLGGASQPQHF
TRBJ1-5 TRBD1 NA TRBV20-1 TGCAGTGCTAGACCTGACAGGGTGTCGGGTCAGCCCCAGCATTTT CSARPDRVSGQPQHF
TRBJ2-2 NA many TRBV28 TGTGCCAGCAGGTTTGGGGGGGCCTCGTACCCCGGGGAGCTGTTTTTT CASRFGGASYPGELFF
TRBJ2-1 TRBD2 many TRBV7-9 TGTGCCAGCAGTCACCCTAGCGGGGGGGTTCCGGGTGAGCAGTTCTTC CASSHPSGGVPGEQFF
TRBJ1-6 NA NA TRBV10-3 TGTGCCATCAGTGAGGTGGGGGGAAAAAATTCACCCCTCCACTTT CAISEVGGKNSPLHF
TRBJ2-5 NA few TRBV14 TGTGCCAGCAGCCAAGGTGCGGGGTTGGAGACCCAGTACTTC CASSQGAGLETQYF
TRBJ2-3 NA many TRBV6-1 TGTGCCAGCAGTGAAGCGGCAGGACCCCGTCACGGGAATACGCAGTATTTT CASSEAAGPRHGNTQYF
TRBJ2-1 TRBD1 many TRBV28 TGTGCCAGCAAGGACAGGGGGCGTACCTACAATGAGCAGTTCTTC CASKDRGRTYNEQFF
TRBJ2-3 NA many TRBV6-2/TRBV6-3 TGTGCCAGCAGTTACCCGGACACCACAGATACGCAGTATTTT CASSYPDTTDTQYF
TRBJ1-2 NA few TRBV27 TGTGCCAGCAGTTTCCGGGACGGCAACTATGGCTACACCTTC CASSFRDGNYGYTF
TRBJ1-5 TRBD1 few TRBV18 TGTGCCAGCTCACCACTAGGACAGGGGGCAACGCATTTT CASSPLGQGATHF
TRBJ1-4 NA many TRBV24-1 TGTGCCACCAGTGACCAGCCCTCTGCGGGGAATAATGAAAAACTGTTTTTT CATSDQPSAGNNEKLFF
TRBJ1-5 NA many TRBV7-9 TGTGCCAGCAGCTTAGGGCGGAGGGATGGTCAGCCCCAGCATTTT CASSLGRRDGQPQHF
TRBJ2-7 NA many TRBV11-1 TGTGCCAGCAGCGCCCAAACGGGGTACGAGCAGTACTTC CASSAQTGYEQYF
TRBJ2-2 NA many TRBV5-1 TGCGCCAGCAGCCTTGCGACCGGTCAGGGGGGCACCGGGGAGCTGTTTTTT CASSLATGQGGTGELFF
TRBJ1-4 NA NA TRBV5-4 TGTGCCAGCAGCTTGGGCCGGGGCCTTAATGAAAAACTGTTTTTT CASSLGRGLNEKLFF
TRBJ1-2 TRBD1 NA TRBV7-2 TGTGCCAGCAGCTTGGACAGGGGAAGAAGCCATGGCTACACCTTC CASSLDRGRSHGYTF
TRBJ2-4 NA many TRBV28 TGTGCCAGCAGTTCCTCAGGGGGACTAAAAAACATTCAGTACTTC CASSSSGGLKNIQYF
TRBJ2-2 NA NA TRBV5-1 TGCGCCAGCAGCTTGGGGGCAGTGAACACCGGGGAGCTGTTTTTT CASSLGAVNTGELFF
TRBJ1-1 NA many TRBV4-1 TGCGCCAGCAGCCTGCAGGGAGTACTGAACACTGAAGCTTTCTTT CASSLQGVLNTEAFF
TRBJ1-3 NA few TRBV14 TGTGCCAGCAGCCAAGGACGGGGCTCTGGAAACACCATATATTTT CASSQGRGSGNTIYF
TRBJ2-1 TRBD2 many TRBV6-5 TGTGCCAGCAGCTATTACGTGGCTAGCGGGGGCGGGGAGCAGTTCTTC CASSYYVASGGGEQFF
TRBJ2-7 NA many TRBV4-3 TGCGCCAGCAGCCAAGACTCTTCCCTCAGCTACGAGCAGTACTTC CASSQDSSLSYEQYF
TRBJ1-5 TRBD1 few TRBV4-1 TGCGCCAGCAGCCCGGGGACAGGCTCTCAGCCCCAGCATTTT CASSPGTGSQPQHF
TRBJ1-5 TRBD1 many TRBV5-1 TGCGCCAGCAGCAAACAGGGGGCAAGTGATCAGCCCCAGCATTTT CASSKQGASDQPQHF
TRBJ1-2 NA many TRBV7-3 TGTGCCAGCAGCCCCGACCCACAGGGCTATGGCTACACCTTC CASSPDPQGYGYTF
TRBJ1-2 NA few TRBV24-1 TGTGCCACCAGTGATCATGGAACCAACTATGGCTACACCTTC CATSDHGTNYGYTF
TRBJ2-2 TRBD2 many TRBV10-3 TGTGCCATCAGCGGGACGCCGGGAGGGTCCGGGGAGCTGTTTTTT CAISGTPGGSGELFF
TRBJ2-7 TRBD1 many TRBV6-5 TGTGCCAGCAGTTCGGGACAGGCACAGGGGCAGTACTTC CASSSGQAQGQYF
TRBJ2-1 TRBD2 few TRBV6-5 TGTGCCAGCAGTTCGGCGGGGGGCGCCTACAATGAGCAGTTCTTC CASSSAGGAYNEQFF
TRBJ2-1 NA NA TRBV20-1 TGCAGTGCAAAGAGCTCCTACAATGAGCAGTTCTTC CSAKSSYNEQFF
TRBJ2-3 NA many TRBV9 TGTGCCAGCAGCCAGATTGTGTGGGGGGGCACAGATACGCAGTATTTT CASSQIVWGGTDTQYF